This T cell receptor beta chain comes out of a study of PD-1 blockade in classical Hodgkin lymphoma. With no exception, relapse followed autologous stem cell transplantation in all patients, and brentuximab vedotin exposure varied. The CDR3 consists of 12 residues. Germline V CDR1 and CDR2: SEHNR, FQNEAQ (reference sequence). With 2 bases removed from V and 7 bases from J, the gap between germline ends came to 8 bases. TCRdb's table, derived via immunoSEQ multiplex PCR, lists solely in-frame clones and lacks some. Among approximately 98,000 clones, roughly 87% were seen once, and the ten largest hold approximately 20%.

The V gene is TRBV7-9, the J gene TRBJ1-1; D uncertain. The material was peripheral blood mononuclear cells (PBMCs), obtained before the second cycle of nivolumab. The sequence derives from a human donor with classical Hodgkin lymphoma. This CDR3 reads CASSLPEHEAFF. The CDR3, as DNA: TGTGCCAGCAGCTTACCCGAGCATGAAGCTTTCTTT.